Listed below are T cell receptor beta chains from one sample, sequenced in a study of shared clonotypes between healthy human individuals. Measured with immunoSEQ multiplex PCR; TCRdb has only the in-frame clones, and not every one. The repertoire includes a few million clones, around 93% of them detected once, and around 0.38% sits in the top ten. The sequenced material came from naive CD4+ T cells from PBMCs. The receptors derive from a young man in good health. Some clones in this sample may be carry-over from other donors' samples. The CDR3 runs from the conserved cysteine through the conserved F or W. The D gene is left open where the match is weak. Clone size appears in some rows only: once, few, many, or a class for an expanded clone.

size | J | V | length | D | DNA | CDR3
once | TRBJ2-1 | TRBV7-2 | 19 | - | TGTGCCAGCAGACGCCGGGGCCCTGTGCGAGTCAACGCATACAATGAGCAGTTCTTC | CASRRRGPVRVNAYNEQFF
- | TRBJ2-7 | TRBV11-2 | 14 | - | TGTGCCAGCAGCTTAACCCTAGCAGGGGACGAGCAGTACTTC | CASSLTLAGDEQYF
- | TRBJ2-7 | TRBV7-9 | 13 | - | TGTGCCAGCAGCGCCGGGCAGACCTACGAGCAGTACTTC | CASSAGQTYEQYF
- | TRBJ1-4 | TRBV7-2 | 15 | - | TGTGCCAGCAGCTTAGGACAGGCAACTAATGAAAAACTGTTTTTT | CASSLGQATNEKLFF
- | TRBJ2-6 | TRBV5-6 | 18 | TRBD2 | TGTGCCAGCTGTGTCTTGACTAGCGGGAGGTCTGGGGCCAACGTCCTGACTTTC | CASCVLTSGRSGANVLTF
- | TRBJ2-6 | TRBV28 | 17 | TRBD1 | TGTGCCAGCAGTTTCCGGGACAGGGTTACTGGGGCCAACGTCCTGACTTTC | CASSFRDRVTGANVLTF
- | TRBJ1-1 | TRBV6-5 | 16 | TRBD1 | TGTGCCAGCAGTTCGTCGAGGACAGGTTCGGACACTGAAGCTTTCTTT | CASSSSRTGSDTEAFF
- | TRBJ2-5 | TRBV5-1 | 15 | TRBD1 | TGCGCCAGCAGCCCCGGACAGGGGATCGTAGAGACCCAGTACTTC | CASSPGQGIVETQYF
- | TRBJ1-4 | TRBV2 | 12 | TRBD1 | TGTGCCAGCGGGCGACAGGGGGAAAAACTGTTTTTT | CASGRQGEKLFF
- | TRBJ1-1 | TRBV7-7 | 16 | - | TGTGCCAGCAGACGGGGGGCCCAATTACTGAACACTGAAGCTTTCTTT | CASRRGAQLLNTEAFF
- | TRBJ2-2 | TRBV7-9 | 16 | TRBD2 | TGTGCCAGCAGCCTCCCTAGCGGGACGAACACCGGGGAGCTGTTTTTT | CASSLPSGTNTGELFF
- | TRBJ2-3 | TRBV7-3 | 13 | - | TGTGCCAGCAGCGACACCCGAACAGATACGCAGTATTTT | CASSDTRTDTQYF
- | TRBJ2-7 | TRBV15 | 16 | TRBD1 | TGTGCCACCAGCAGAGGGAACGGACAGGGATCCTACGAGCAGTACTTC | CATSRGNGQGSYEQYF
- | TRBJ1-3 | TRBV13 | 15 | TRBD1 | TGTGCCAGCAGCTTTAACAGGGGTTCTGGAAACACCATATATTTT | CASSFNRGSGNTIYF
- | TRBJ2-1 | TRBV15 | 17 | - | TGTGCCACCAGCAACCGGACCGGGAGTATCCCCTACAATGAGCAGTTCTTC | CATSNRTGSIPYNEQFF
- | TRBJ2-3 | TRBV12-1 | 15 | - | TGTGCCAGCAGCTTTGCGAGTAGCGGGAGAAATACGCAGTATTTT | CASSFASSGRNTQYF
- | TRBJ2-3 | TRBV28 | 15 | - | TGTGCCAGCAGTTTATGGGCCCGACAGACAGATACGCAGTATTTT | CASSLWARQTDTQYF
- | TRBJ2-7 | TRBV5-1 | 13 | - | TGCGCCAGCAGGTCGGGGGAGAGGGACGAGCAGTACTTC | CASRSGERDEQYF
- | TRBJ1-4 | TRBV6-5 | 15 | - | TGTGCCAGCAGTCAGAACGAGGGTTCTAATGAAAAACTGTTTTTT | CASSQNEGSNEKLFF
- | TRBJ2-7 | TRBV2 | 14 | - | TGTGCCAGCAGTGAGTTTCGGGAGTACGACGAGCAGTACTTC | CASSEFREYDEQYF
- | TRBJ2-3 | TRBV9 | 14 | - | TGTGCCAGCAGCGTAGTTTCCGTCGCAGATACGCAGTATTTT | CASSVVSVADTQYF
- | TRBJ2-1 | TRBV6-1 | 17 | TRBD1 | TGTGCCAGCAGTGAGTTCCTGACAGGGTCCGGCTACAATGAGCAGTTCTTC | CASSEFLTGSGYNEQFF
- | TRBJ2-7 | TRBV7-7 | 14 | TRBD2 | TGTGCCAGCAGCCCCGGACTAGCGGGAGTCGAGCAGTACTTC | CASSPGLAGVEQYF
once | TRBJ1-5 | TRBV7-6 | 13 | - | TGTGCCAGCAGCTTAACCGGGCCCCAGCCCCAGCATTTT | CASSLTGPQPQHF
- | TRBJ2-2 | TRBV9 | 14 | - | TGTGCCAGCAGTCCGGGAGCCTTAACCGGGGAGCTGTTTTTT | CASSPGALTGELFF
- | TRBJ2-3 | TRBV28 | 16 | TRBD1 | TGTGCCAGCAGTCAACTAACAGGGGGCCGTACAGATACGCAGTATTTT | CASSQLTGGRTDTQYF
- | TRBJ1-4 | TRBV5-6 | 14 | - | TGTGCCAGCAGCCGTGCGCGAACTAATGAAAAACTGTTTTTT | CASSRARTNEKLFF
- | TRBJ1-1 | TRBV19 | 15 | - | TGTGCCAGGCAGAGGATGGACAGTATGAACACTGAAGCTTTCTTT | CARQRMDSMNTEAFF
few | TRBJ2-1 | TRBV6-5 | 16 | TRBD2 | TGTGCCAGCAGTTCCCGGGAGGCCCCCAACTACAATGAGCAGTTCTTC | CASSSREAPNYNEQFF
- | TRBJ2-7 | TRBV6-5 | 13 | - | TGTGCCAGCACCCCGGGGAAGGACCGCGAGCAGTACTTC | CASTPGKDREQYF
- | TRBJ2-7 | TRBV25-1 | 14 | - | TGTGCCAGCAGTGAATTTCAGGGACACTACGAGCAGTACTTC | CASSEFQGHYEQYF
- | TRBJ2-2 | TRBV12-5 | 15 | - | TGTGCTAGTGGTTTGTTTGGCGGGACCACCGGGGAGCTGTTTTTT | CASGLFGGTTGELFF
- | TRBJ1-1 | TRBV5-4 | 16 | TRBD1 | TGTGCCAGCAGCTCGCCGGGACAGGGGTATGGCACTGAAGCTTTCTTT | CASSSPGQGYGTEAFF
- | TRBJ2-7 | TRBV18 | 12 | - | TGTGCCAGCTCACCTGCGGGAAACGAGCAGTACTTC | CASSPAGNEQYF
once | TRBJ2-7 | TRBV7-2 | 15 | TRBD1 | TGTGCCAGCAGCCTGACCGGGACAGGCTCCTACGAGCAGTACTTC | CASSLTGTGSYEQYF
few | TRBJ1-1 | TRBV28 | 15 | - | TGTGCCAGCAGTTTACGCGGCAGGACCAACACTGAAGCTTTCTTT | CASSLRGRTNTEAFF
- | TRBJ2-1 | TRBV4-2 | 13 | - | TGTGCCAGCAGCCGGGAAGAGGCGGATGAGCAGTTCTTC | CASSREEADEQFF
once | TRBJ2-3 | TRBV5-1 | 17 | TRBD2 | TGCGCCAGCAGCTTGGGGGATAGCGGGAGGGGCTCAGATACGCAGTATTTT | CASSLGDSGRGSDTQYF
- | TRBJ2-3 | TRBV20-1 | 11 | - | TGCAGTGCCCGACTTACAGATACGCAGTATTTT | CSARLTDTQYF
few | TRBJ1-5 | TRBV30 | 14 | - | TGTGCCTGGAGTCCCCTGGGAAGCAATCAGCCCCAGCATTTT | CAWSPLGSNQPQHF
- | TRBJ2-2 | TRBV30 | 19 | - | TGTGCCTGGAGCGCCCCTATTTGGAGCAGGGGCGCGAACACCGGGGAGCTGTTTTTT | CAWSAPIWSRGANTGELFF
- | TRBJ2-3 | TRBV6-5 | 16 | TRBD1 | TGTGCCAGCAGTTACTCCCTCGGACAGGGCACAGATACGCAGTATTTT | CASSYSLGQGTDTQYF
- | TRBJ2-3 | TRBV5-8 | 15 | - | TGTGCCAGCAGCTTGGGGTCCTCTAGTGAAGATACGCAGTATTTT | CASSLGSSSEDTQYF
- | TRBJ1-4 | TRBV28 | 13 | TRBD1 | TGTGCCAGCAGAGCGACAGGGGATGAAAAACTGTTTTTT | CASRATGDEKLFF
once | TRBJ1-2 | TRBV7-2 | 11 | - | TGTGCCAGCAGCGGCGCCGTGGGCTACACCTTC | CASSGAVGYTF
- | TRBJ2-7 | TRBV28 | 16 | - | TGTGCCAGCAGTTCTTCTGGAGGGGTTTTGGAGTACGAGCAGTACTTC | CASSSSGGVLEYEQYF
- | TRBJ2-1 | TRBV30 | 13 | - | TGTGCCTGGAGTATAACGGATTGGAATGAGCAGTTCTTC | CAWSITDWNEQFF
- | TRBJ1-5 | TRBV18 | 13 | - | TGTGCCAGCTCACCAAGCCGGGAGTCACCCCAGCATTTT | CASSPSRESPQHF
- | TRBJ1-1 | TRBV11-2 | 14 | - | TGTGCCAGCAGCCGTCTGGCGGCGCGCACTGAAGCTTTCTTT | CASSRLAARTEAFF
- | TRBJ2-2 | TRBV19 | 16 | - | TGTGCCAGTAGTCAACTTGGCAGGGGAGACACCGGGGAGCTGTTTTTT | CASSQLGRGDTGELFF